These 2 T cell receptor beta chains came from one sample sequenced in a study of human T cells and chemical hapten exposure. The time point: healthy volunteer bleed at 2 weeks. Total RNA extraction was carried out from unfractionated whole blood. MiXCR, applied by TCRdb to the RACE reads, yields one record per CDR3 protein. The table shows about 31,000 distinct CDR3 sequences, with less than 8% occurring only once. Sequencing was carried out using whole blood. The source of these receptors is a human donor in good health. Some clones in this sample may be carry-over from other donors' samples.

In its sample, this clonotype was seen a few times. This sequence joins TRBV12-3 or TRBV12-4 and TRBJ2-1; TRBD2 agrees at 10 bases. This CDR3 region has 15 residues. V was clipped by 7 bases and J by 8 bases; unmatched bases: 11. CDR3: CASTPSGTSVYEQFF. Written as DNA, the CDR3 is TGTGCCAGCACCCCCTCCGGGACTAGCGTCTATGAGCAGTTCTTC.

The chain links TRBV12-3 or TRBV12-4 to TRBJ2-7, with D possibly matching TRBD2 (6 bases). This CDR3 is built from 15 residues. The germline V and J ends were trimmed by 5 bases and 3 bases, with 17 bases remaining between them. In nucleotides, the CDR3 is TGTGCCAGCAGTCTCGGGCTCCTGGAGGGCTACGAGCAGTACTTC. It specifies CASSLGLLEGYEQYF.